This T cell receptor beta chain appears in the sequencing data of a study of T-cell memory formation after mild COVID-19. Employing constant-segment primers, 5'RACE generated TCR alpha and TCR beta cDNA libraries bearing sample barcodes and UMIs. TCRdb reanalysed the 5' RACE reads using MiXCR and keeps one entry per CDR3 protein. Seen here are about 390,000 distinct CDR3 sequences, 15% to 20% observed once, and the top ten hold approximately 21%. Note on this clonotype: The antigen remains undetermined.

Germline V gene data show CDR1 as KGHDR and CDR2 as SFDVKD. The CDR3 has 15 amino acids. Trimming removed 1 base from V and 3 bases from J, with 11 bases in between. General study results and limits: Among clones contracting day 15 to 85, CD4/CD8 was balanced, whereas later expanders leaned CD4+.

This TCR was recovered from a man younger than 30 who had mild COVID-19 (a few samples of this study predate the infection). Cell type and time point are not known. The genes are TRBV24-1 and TRBJ1-2; D is undetermined. Sequencing used PBMCs or a T cell subset sorted from them (not recorded which). CDR3 amino acids: CATSDLFQLHYGYTF. CDR3 in DNA: TGTGCCACCAGTGATTTATTCCAGCTTCACTATGGCTACACCTTC.